Listed below are T cell receptor beta chains from one sample, sequenced in a study of blood T cell repertoires in COVID-19. The table came from immunoSEQ multiplex PCR; TCRdb's copy has only in-frame clones and leaves some out. Found here are 70,000 to 80,000 clones, roughly 84% of them singletons; the top ten hold about an eighth. Sequenced sample: peripheral blood. The source is a human donor in a cohort sampled during active COVID-19. The CDR3 runs from the conserved cysteine through the conserved F or W. Each record gives: V gene, J gene, D gene, clone size, CDR3 protein, CDR3 DNA. The D gene is left open where the match is weak. Not all rows give a size; the values are once, few, many and, for expanded clones, a class.

>TRBV19|TRBJ2-2|TRBD1|.
CASRETGRTGELFF
TGTGCCAGTAGAGAGACAGGGCGCACCGGGGAGCTGTTTTTT
>TRBV5-4|TRBJ1-2|TRBD1|.
CASSGGPGGDYGYTF
TGTGCCAGCAGCGGGGGGCCAGGGGGCGACTATGGCTACACCTTC
>TRBV28|TRBJ1-2|.|.
CASSTGGLEYGYTF
TGTGCCAGCAGTACGGGAGGATTGGAGTATGGCTACACCTTC
>TRBV28|TRBJ1-1|.|.
CASRGGGTEAFF
TGTGCCAGCAGGGGAGGGGGCACTGAAGCTTTCTTT
>TRBV30|TRBJ1-1|TRBD1|.
CAWSAAPGTVGREAFF
TGTGCCTGGAGCGCCGCCCCGGGGACAGTAGGCCGTGAAGCTTTCTTT
>TRBV19|TRBJ1-4|TRBD1|.
CASSPRTGGATNEKLFF
TGTGCCAGTAGTCCTCGGACAGGGGGCGCAACTAATGAAAAACTGTTTTTT
>TRBV6-2/TRBV6-3|TRBJ1-5|TRBD1|.
CASSYRETGGFSSNQPQHF
TGTGCCAGCAGTTACCGCGAAACAGGGGGCTTTTCTAGCAATCAGCCCCAGCATTTT
>TRBV5-1|TRBJ1-3|.|.
CASSAGLSPGNTIYF
TGCGCCAGCAGCGCGGGCCTATCTCCAGGAAACACCATATATTTT
>TRBV10-1|TRBJ2-4|.|few
CASSAGSDIQYF
TGCGCCAGCAGTGCCGGGTCGGACATTCAGTACTTC
>TRBV3-1/TRBV3-2|TRBJ1-3|.|.
CASSPSRGSSGNTIYF
TGTGCCAGCAGCCCCTCTCGGGGGAGCTCTGGAAACACCATATATTTT
>TRBV3-1/TRBV3-2|TRBJ2-7|TRBD1|.
CASSPIGTDYEQYF
TGTGCCAGCAGCCCTATAGGGACAGACTACGAGCAGTACTTC
>TRBV28|TRBJ1-5|TRBD1|.
CASSPPGRGDRAQPQHF
TGTGCCAGCAGTCCTCCGGGTCGGGGGGACAGGGCTCAGCCCCAGCATTTT
>TRBV6-5|TRBJ2-1|.|.
CASNQGYEQFF
TGTGCCAGCAACCAGGGCTATGAGCAGTTCTTC
>TRBV5-4|TRBJ2-1|TRBD2|few
CASSYGGPGRNEQFF
TGTGCCAGCAGCTACGGGGGACCCGGGAGGAATGAGCAGTTCTTC
>TRBV28|TRBJ1-1|.|once
CASSSLGGGAFF
TGTGCCAGCAGCTCTTTGGGCGGGGGAGCTTTCTTT
>TRBV13|TRBJ2-1|.|.
CASGVASYNEQFF
TGTGCCAGCGGCGTAGCATCCTACAATGAGCAGTTCTTC
>TRBV5-6|TRBJ1-1|.|.
CASSSHLQEDRGAFF
TGTGCCAGCAGCTCTCACTTACAGGAAGATCGCGGAGCTTTCTTT
>TRBV2|TRBJ2-7|TRBD1|.
CASSRDSYYEQYF
TGTGCCAGCAGTCGGGACAGCTACTACGAGCAGTACTTC
>TRBV20-1|TRBJ2-2|TRBD2|.
CSASHSGSNTGELFF
TGCAGTGCTAGTCATAGCGGGTCGAACACCGGGGAGCTGTTTTTT
>TRBV30|TRBJ1-6|.|.
CAWSKQVASPLHF
TGTGCCTGGAGTAAACAGGTCGCATCACCCCTCCACTTT
>TRBV7-2|TRBJ1-2|TRBD1|.
CASTNRGGYGYTF
TGTGCCAGCACTAACAGGGGGGGCTATGGCTACACCTTC
>TRBV6-1|TRBJ2-7|TRBD2|.
CASSEKVWGSGSVVRNEQYF
TGTGCCAGCAGTGAAAAGGTTTGGGGCAGCGGGAGTGTAGTCCGGAACGAGCAGTACTTC
>TRBV28|TRBJ2-3|TRBD2|.
CASSSRLAGEVDTQYF
TGTGCCAGCAGTTCTCGACTAGCGGGAGAAGTAGATACGCAGTATTTT
>TRBV5-1|TRBJ2-3|.|.
CASSLGGSRTDTQYF
TGCGCCAGCAGCTTGGGTGGGAGTAGAACAGATACGCAGTATTTT
>TRBV18|TRBJ1-1|.|.
CASSPRDKNTEAFF
TGTGCCAGCTCACCCCGGGACAAGAACACTGAAGCTTTCTTT
>TRBV7-2|TRBJ2-7|TRBD2|.
CASSSSGRRVEQYF
TGTGCCAGCAGCTCGAGCGGGAGACGTGTCGAGCAGTACTTC
>TRBV5-4|TRBJ1-1|.|.
CASSLDRTANTEAFF
TGTGCCAGCAGCTTGGATCGGACAGCGAACACTGAAGCTTTCTTT
>TRBV4-2|TRBJ2-2|.|.
CASSLGDTGELFF
TGTGCCAGCAGCCTCGGAGACACCGGGGAGCTGTTTTTT